Below are 24 T cell receptor beta chains sequenced from a single sample in a study of shared clonotypes between healthy human individuals. Clones were sequenced by immunoSEQ multiplex PCR, and TCRdb holds only the in-frame ones, with some missing. The sample contains 2 million to 2.5 million clones, more than 80% of which appear only once. Material: naive CD4+ T cells from PBMCs. Stated subset: CD45RA+ positively selected. These receptors originate from a man younger than 35 in good health. Some clones in this sample may be carry-over from other donors' samples.

This rearrangement joins TRBV6-5 to TRBJ2-2; 7 nucleotides align to TRBD1. The V segment lost 5 bases and the J segment 4 bases; nucleotides outside the gene matches: 7. Per germline, CDR1 MNHEY and CDR2 SVGAGI. The CDR3 contains 15 residues. The CDR3 DNA reads as TGTGCCAGCAGTAACCCACAGGGGATCACCGGGGAGCTGTTTTTT. This gives the protein CASSNPQGITGELFF.

The rearrangement uses TRBV7-2 and TRBJ1-1, with D possibly being TRBD1 (5 bases). Germline V lookup: CDR1 SGHTA, CDR2 FQGNSA. V was shortened by 4 bases and J by 10 bases, with 19 bases between the two germline ends. The CDR3 is made up of 14 amino acids. The CDR3 loop is CASSSEVGTRGAFF. CDR3 in DNA: TGTGCCAGCAGCTCCGAAGTTGGGACCCGTGGAGCTTTCTTT.

V and J are TRBV7-3 and TRBJ2-2, with a tentative D call TRBD2 (6 bases). Per the germline V gene, CDR1 is SGHTA and CDR2 is FQGTGA. There are 15 residues in the CDR3. The V gene lost 5 bases and the J gene lost 5 bases, with 15 bases spanning the gap. CDR3: CASSPTGAGTGELFF. CDR3 in DNA: TGTGCCAGCAGCCCGACCGGGGCGGGGACCGGGGAGCTGTTTTTT.

The rearrangement links TRBV18 to TRBJ2-5; 10 nucleotides agree with TRBD1. The closer fit of TRBJ2-7 to the DNA end suggests the J call may be wrong. The CDR3 runs to 15 residues. Germline V gives CDR1 KGHSH, CDR2 LQKENI. The CDR3 protein is CASSPPTGGQYEQYF. CDR3 nucleotide sequence: TGTGCCAGCTCACCACCGACAGGGGGCCAGTACGAGCAGTACTTC.

The chain recombines TRBV6-6 with TRBJ2-5, with D tentatively TRBD2 (5 bases). CDR1 is MNHNY and CDR2 is SVGAGI in the germline V gene (reference sequence). CDR3 length: 13 amino acids. Trimming removed 6 bases at V and 0 bases at J, with 8 bases between. In DNA form, the CDR3 reads TGTGCCAGCAGGACGGGGAACCAAGAGACCCAGTACTTC. Translating it yields CASRTGNQETQYF.

This clone was seen once. The CDR3 sequence: CASSASPRRISDTQYF. The DNA of the CDR3 is TGTGCCAGCAGTGCGAGTCCTAGACGGATTTCAGATACGCAGTATTTT. The chain combines TRBV6-6 with TRBJ2-3; no firm D call. This CDR3 comprises 16 residues. The V gene lost 5 bases and the J gene lost 4 bases, with 19 bases spanning the gap. The germline CDR1 and CDR2 sequences are MNHNY and SVGAGI (reference sequence).

The chain uses TRBV5-4 and TRBJ2-2; tentatively, D is TRBD1 (5 bases). The CDR3 extends over 16 amino acids. Germline V CDR1 and CDR2: SGHNT, YYREEE (reference sequence). Trimming shortened V by 2 bases and J by 6 bases, and 17 bases separated the two germline ends. The CDR3: CASSFGAGQGSGELFF. CDR3 bases: TGTGCCAGCAGCTTTGGGGCAGGGCAAGGTTCCGGGGAGCTGTTTTTT.

The chain carries TRBV29-1 and TRBJ1-1; D gene ambiguous. V was trimmed by 4 bases and J by 11 bases, leaving 14 bases between them. This CDR3 is 11 amino acids long. The germline V gene has CDR1 SQVTM and CDR2 ANQGSEA. In DNA form, the CDR3 reads TGCAGCGTTGGTGTGGGAATGACTGCTTTCTTT. Encoded protein: CSVGVGMTAFF.

The rearrangement uses TRBV7-6 and TRBJ1-1; D gene ambiguous. The CDR3 is 18 amino acids. V lost 5 bases and J 0 bases, leaving 22 bases between the germline ends. Germline values: CDR1 SGHVS, CDR2 FNYEAQ. In DNA form, the CDR3 reads TGTGCCAGCAGCCATCATTACTGGACGGAAGGTATGAACACTGAAGCTTTCTTT. Residues: CASSHHYWTEGMNTEAFF.

The rearrangement joins TRBV6-1 to TRBJ2-1; 10 bases are a match to TRBD2. The CDR3 is 20 residues long. J gave up 7 bases and V 0 bases, and 18 bases lay outside the gene matches. Germline loops: CDR1 MNHNS, CDR2 SASEGT. DNA of the CDR3: TGTGCCAGCAGTGAAGCGGGAGGGGGCGAGGCTAGCGGGAGAAGAAATGAGCAGTTCTTC. Translated: CASSEAGGGEASGRRNEQFF.

CDR3 in DNA: TGTGCCAGCAGCCCGGGACTAGCGGCCTACAATGAGCAGTTCTTC. It is translated as CASSPGLAAYNEQFF. This sequence joins TRBV14 and TRBJ2-1, with 11 bases fitting TRBD2. The germline V gene encodes CDR1 SGHDN and CDR2 FVKESK. The V gene end was trimmed by 4 bases and the J gene end by 2 bases; junction bases not matched to a gene: 1. This CDR3 spans 15 amino acids.

About this clone: Other nucleotide sequences from this sample produce the same CDR3. The chain employs TRBV15 and TRBJ1-5; D not resolved. V was shortened by 0 bases and J by 4 bases, with 7 bases between the two germline ends. The V gene's germline CDR1 is LNHNV and CDR2 YYDKDF (reference sequence). This CDR3 spans 14 amino acids. CDR3 sequence (DNA): TGTGCCACCAGCAGAGATCGTGGGAATCAGCCCCAGCATTTT. This codes for CATSRDRGNQPQHF.

The chain recombines TRBV28 with TRBJ2-1; no firm D call. With 2 bases removed from V and 9 bases from J, the gap between germline ends came to 11 bases. CDR1 and CDR2 (germline): MDHEN, SYDVKM. The CDR3 has 13 amino acids. The CDR3: CASSLRRWGEQFF. As DNA, the CDR3 is TGTGCCAGCAGTTTAAGGCGGTGGGGTGAGCAGTTCTTC.

This clone was observed once. The chain recombines TRBV11-3 with TRBJ2-1; D is uncertain. In germline, CDR1 is SGHNT, CDR2 YENEEA. V dropped 2 bases and J dropped 3 bases, with 11 bases sitting between them. The CDR3 sequence is 15 residues long. In nucleotides, the CDR3 is TGTGCCAGCAGCTTAATTGGGGTTGGCTACAATGAGCAGTTCTTC. Protein product: CASSLIGVGYNEQFF.

V and J are TRBV6-1 and TRBJ1-2; D is possibly TRBD1 (6 bases). The CDR3 covers 15 residues. Trimming cost V 3 bases and J 2 bases, with 13 bases left between them. CDR1 is MNHNS, CDR2 SASEGT, per germline. The CDR3, as DNA: TGTGCCAGCAGTGAGGTCCTCAGGGGAAACTATGGCTACACCTTC. This gives the protein CASSEVLRGNYGYTF.

The chain couples TRBV10-3 to TRBJ1-1, with D possibly TRBD1 on 6 matching bases. Germline values: CDR1 ENHRY, CDR2 SYGVKD. V lost 6 bases and J 7 bases, leaving 15 bases between the germline ends. CDR3 size: 13 residues. In DNA form, the CDR3 reads TGTGCCATCAGCTTAGACAGGCGGGATGAAGCTTTCTTT. Translating it yields CAISLDRRDEAFF.

The rearrangement links TRBV7-9 to TRBJ2-1; 10 bases agree with TRBD2. Germline CDR1 SEHNR, CDR2 FQNEAQ (reference sequence). The CDR3 has 13 amino acids. V shed 1 base and J 15 bases; nucleotides not matched to a gene: 6. The CDR3: CASSLEASGSLFF. In DNA form, the CDR3 reads TGTGCCAGCAGCTTAGAAGCTAGCGGGAGTTTGTTCTTC.

The gene calls are TRBV9 and TRBJ2-1, with 8 bases that match TRBD1. The CDR3 covers 13 residues. The germline V gene encodes CDR1 SGDLS and CDR2 YYNGEE. Trimming cost V 3 bases and J 9 bases; bases outside gene matches: 5. CDR3 DNA sequence: TGTGCCAGCAGCGAAGGACAGGGTACTGAGCAGTTCTTC. The encoded protein is CASSEGQGTEQFF. Drawing the rest from reference TRBV9 and TRBJ2-1, the complete variable domain is DSGVTQTPKHLITATGQRVTLRCSPRSGDLSVYWYQQSLDQGLQFLIQYYNGEERAKGNILERFSAQQFPDLHSELNLSSLELGDSALYFCASSEGQGTEQFFGPGTRLTVL.

The rearrangement uses TRBV19 and TRBJ1-5; no reliable D call. Germline V gene lookup returns CDR1 LNHDA and CDR2 SQIVND (reference sequence). Trimming removed 1 base at V and 7 bases at J, with 11 bases between. The CDR3 has 14 amino acids. The CDR3 sequence: CASSIGPMYQPQHF. The CDR3 coding sequence is TGTGCCAGTAGTATAGGCCCCATGTACCAGCCCCAGCATTTT.

The genes are TRBV11-1 and TRBJ2-1; 8 nucleotides agree with TRBD2. The CDR3 consists of 16 residues. CDR1 SGHAT and CDR2 FQDESV come from the germline V gene (reference sequence). The V gene end was trimmed by 1 base and the J gene end by 9 bases; junction bases not matched to a gene: 11. The CDR3 here is CASSLGSGRAGVEQFF. In DNA, the CDR3 is TGTGCCAGCAGCTTAGGATCCGGGAGGGCCGGGGTTGAGCAGTTCTTC.

V usage is TRBV6-4 and J usage is TRBJ2-7, with D perhaps matching TRBD2 (6 bases). The length of the CDR3 is 17 residues. Trimming took 2 bases from V and 2 from J, leaving 19 bases between them. CDR1 is MRHNA, CDR2 SNTAGT, per germline. The chain's CDR3 is CASSDPFGGPEAYEQYF. As DNA, the CDR3 is TGTGCCAGCAGTGACCCATTTGGAGGGCCTGAGGCCTACGAGCAGTACTTC.

CDR3 nucleotide sequence: TGTGCCAGTAGTACCGGGGACAGCCCGGTAAACCGCTACACCTTC. Protein: CASSTGDSPVNRYTF. V is TRBV19 and J is TRBJ1-2; TRBD1 agrees at 7 bases. CDR1 and CDR2 from the germline V gene are LNHDA and SQIVND (reference sequence). The J segment lost 9 bases and the V segment lost 4 bases, leaving 14 bases of the junction unmatched. The CDR3 totals 15 residues.

This chain uses TRBV5-1 with TRBJ2-5, with D unresolved. CDR3 length equals 15 residues. In germline, CDR1 is SGHRS, CDR2 YFSETQ. With 1 base removed from V and 1 base from J, the gap between germline ends came to 11 bases. The CDR3 nucleotides read TGCGCCAGCAGCTTGTTGACAACTCGCCAAGAGACCCAGTACTTC. Protein product: CASSLLTTRQETQYF. The whole variable domain, filled in from reference TRBV5-1 and TRBJ2-5, reads KAGVTQTPRYLIKTRGQQVTLSCSPISGHRSVSWYQQTPGQGLQFLFEYFSETQRNKGNFPGRFSGRQFSNSRSEMNVSTLELGDSALYLCASSLLTTRQETQYFGPGTRLLVL.

The chain links TRBV2 to TRBJ2-1, with a possible D match to TRBD1 (6 bases). This CDR3 is 15 amino acids long. Germline V CDR1 and CDR2: SNHLY, FYNNEI. The V and J ends lost 8 bases and 6 bases respectively, with 20 bases between them. CDR3 DNA: TGTGCCAGCGGACGGGGCCTCATAGGGGGCAATGAGCAGTTCTTC. Protein product: CASGRGLIGGNEQFF.